This T cell receptor beta chain was sequenced in a study of response to subunit inactivated influenza vaccine (dated by TCRdb to the late 2010s). Broadly, across the study: The study used deep quantitative T cell receptor repertoire profiling to track responses to a trivalent subunit inactivated influenza vaccine. Overall study results and their limits: It was suggested by the authors that each seasonal influenza vaccination may recruit only a limited number of new T cells.

Library generation was performed with RT-PCR. Sequencer: Illumina HiSeq 2500. TCRdb handled the public reads itself, with Q25 trimming in fastp and clone calling in MiXCR, and kept productive beta chains. Each CDR3 protein appears once, grouped with its most common genes and DNA. The sample yields over 800,000 distinct CDR3 sequences; over 20% were counted once. Jointly, the top ten make up roughly a tenth of the sample. The CDR3 spans 17 residues, from the cysteine through the phenylalanine. Only the CDR3 DNA stays, 51 bases, in frame from base 1. Trimming at the junction amounts to 3 bases on V and 8 bases on J, and the germline ends lie 25 bases apart. From a lookup of the germline V gene, CDR1 and CDR2 are MNHEY and SVGAGI. In the case of this clonotype: Its target antigen remains unknown. No base quality values were provided; no much bigger clone lies one nucleotide off.

The rearrangement joined TRBV6-5 to TRBJ1-1; the best D guess is TRBD1, with 5 bases matching. The clonotype originates from a middle-aged man who received an inactivated influenza vaccine. Donor details come from another sample of the same person, matched by shared clones. The sequencing here drew on PBMCs from blood, taken 5 days after vaccination. The CDR3 here reads CASSYSSPYRGTGEAFF. The DNA is as follows: TGTGCCAGCAGTTATTCCTCACCCTACCGCGGGACGGGAGAAGCTTTCTTT.